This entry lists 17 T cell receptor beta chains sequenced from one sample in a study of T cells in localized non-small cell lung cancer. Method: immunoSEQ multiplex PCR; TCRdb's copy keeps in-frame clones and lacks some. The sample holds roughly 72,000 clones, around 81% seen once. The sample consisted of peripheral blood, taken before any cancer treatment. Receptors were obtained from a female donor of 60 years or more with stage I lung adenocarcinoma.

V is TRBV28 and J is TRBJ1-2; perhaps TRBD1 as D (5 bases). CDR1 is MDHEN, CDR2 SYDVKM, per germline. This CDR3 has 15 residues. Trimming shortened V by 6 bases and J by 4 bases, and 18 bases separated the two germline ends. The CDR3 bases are TGTGCCAGCAGCATCGACAGTCTTGTGACCTATGGCTACACCTTC. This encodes CASSIDSLVTYGYTF.

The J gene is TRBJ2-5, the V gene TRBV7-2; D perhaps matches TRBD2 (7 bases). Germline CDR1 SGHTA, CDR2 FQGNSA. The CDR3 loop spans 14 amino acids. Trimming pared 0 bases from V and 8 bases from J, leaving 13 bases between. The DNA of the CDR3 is TGTGCCAGCAGCTTAGCGGGAGGGGGTGGCACCCAGTACTTC. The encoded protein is CASSLAGGGGTQYF.

The CDR3 spells CATVAPNTYEQYF. In DNA form, the CDR3 reads TGTGCCACAGTAGCCCCGAATACCTACGAGCAGTACTTC. This chain connects TRBV28 to TRBJ2-7, with D uncertain. Germline V gene data show CDR1 as MDHEN and CDR2 as SYDVKM. Trimming took off 10 bases at V and 2 bases at J, with 15 bases between the two ends. There are 13 residues in the CDR3. Full variable domain (rest looked up from reference TRBV28 and TRBJ2-7): DVKVTQSSRYLVKRTGEKVFLECVQDMDHENMFWYRQDPGLGLRLIYFSYDVKMKEKGDIPEGYSVSREKKERFSLILESASTNQTSMYLCATVAPNTYEQYFGPGTRLTVT.

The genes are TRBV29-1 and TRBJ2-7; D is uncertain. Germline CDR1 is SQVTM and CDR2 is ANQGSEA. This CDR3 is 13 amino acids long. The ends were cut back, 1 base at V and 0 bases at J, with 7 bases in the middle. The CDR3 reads CSVEVGYSYEQYF. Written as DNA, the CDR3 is TGCAGCGTTGAAGTCGGGTACTCCTACGAGCAGTACTTC.

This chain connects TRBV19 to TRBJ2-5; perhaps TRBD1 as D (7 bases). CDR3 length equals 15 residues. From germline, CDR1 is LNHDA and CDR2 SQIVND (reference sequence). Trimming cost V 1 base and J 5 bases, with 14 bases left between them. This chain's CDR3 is CASSIGRGRGETQYF. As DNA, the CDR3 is TGTGCCAGTAGTATAGGGAGGGGGCGCGGTGAGACCCAGTACTTC.

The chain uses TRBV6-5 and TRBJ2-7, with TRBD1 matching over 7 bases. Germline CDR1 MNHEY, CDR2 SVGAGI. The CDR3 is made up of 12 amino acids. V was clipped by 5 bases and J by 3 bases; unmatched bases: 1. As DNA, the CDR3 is TGTGCCAGCAGTCGACAGGGCTACGAGCAGTACTTC. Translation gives CASSRQGYEQYF.

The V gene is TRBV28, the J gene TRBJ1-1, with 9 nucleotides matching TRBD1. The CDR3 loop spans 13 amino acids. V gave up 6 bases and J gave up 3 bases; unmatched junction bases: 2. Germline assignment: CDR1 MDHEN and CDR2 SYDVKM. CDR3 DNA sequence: TGTGCCAGCAGAGGGACAGGGTACACTGAAGCTTTCTTT. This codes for CASRGTGYTEAFF. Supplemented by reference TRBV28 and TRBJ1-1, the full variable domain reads DVKVTQSSRYLVKRTGEKVFLECVQDMDHENMFWYRQDPGLGLRLIYFSYDVKMKEKGDIPEGYSVSREKKERFSLILESASTNQTSMYLCASRGTGYTEAFFGQGTRLTVV.

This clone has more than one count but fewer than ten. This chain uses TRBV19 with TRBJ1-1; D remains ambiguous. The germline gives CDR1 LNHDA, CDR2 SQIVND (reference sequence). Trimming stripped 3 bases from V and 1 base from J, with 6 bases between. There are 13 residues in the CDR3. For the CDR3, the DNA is TGTGCCAGTAGTATCTCCAGGAACACTGAAGCTTTCTTT. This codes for CASSISRNTEAFF.

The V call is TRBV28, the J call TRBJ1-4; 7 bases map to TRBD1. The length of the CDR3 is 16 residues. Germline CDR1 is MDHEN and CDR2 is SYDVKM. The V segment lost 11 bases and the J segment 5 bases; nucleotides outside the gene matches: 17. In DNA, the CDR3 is TGTGCCTCGTGCACCGGGACAGCCACCATAAATGAAAAACTGTTTTTT. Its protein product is CASCTGTATINEKLFF. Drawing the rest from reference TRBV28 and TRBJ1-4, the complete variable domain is DVKVTQSSRYLVKRTGEKVFLECVQDMDHENMFWYRQDPGLGLRLIYFSYDVKMKEKGDIPEGYSVSREKKERFSLILESASTNQTSMYLCASCTGTATINEKLFFGSGTQLSVL.

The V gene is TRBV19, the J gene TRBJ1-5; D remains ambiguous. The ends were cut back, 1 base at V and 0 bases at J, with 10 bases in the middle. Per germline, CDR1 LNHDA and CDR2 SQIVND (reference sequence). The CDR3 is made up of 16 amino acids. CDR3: CASSIAAGISNQPQHF. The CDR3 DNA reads TGTGCCAGTAGTATAGCTGCGGGGATTAGCAATCAGCCCCAGCATTTT.

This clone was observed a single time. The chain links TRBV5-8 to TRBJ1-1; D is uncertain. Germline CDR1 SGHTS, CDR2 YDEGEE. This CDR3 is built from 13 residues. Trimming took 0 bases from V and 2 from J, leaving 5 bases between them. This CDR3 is CASSLDKNTEAFF. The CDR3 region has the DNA TGTGCCAGCAGCTTGGACAAAAACACTGAAGCTTTCTTT.

CDR3 nucleotides: TGTGCCAGCAGCACCAGGGAAGACACTGAAGCTTTCTTT. Residues: CASSTREDTEAFF. The gene calls are TRBV11-2 and TRBJ1-1; TRBD1 is a possible D gene (5 bases). The germline V gene encodes CDR1 SGHAT and CDR2 FQNNGV. The ends were cut back, 5 bases at V and 3 bases at J, with 10 bases in the middle. The CDR3 runs to 13 residues.

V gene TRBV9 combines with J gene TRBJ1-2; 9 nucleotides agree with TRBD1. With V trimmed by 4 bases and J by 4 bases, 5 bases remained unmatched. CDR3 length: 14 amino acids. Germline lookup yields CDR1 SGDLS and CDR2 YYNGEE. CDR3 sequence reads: CASSPGQGSYGYTF. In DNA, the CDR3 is TGTGCCAGCAGCCCTGGACAGGGGAGCTATGGCTACACCTTC.

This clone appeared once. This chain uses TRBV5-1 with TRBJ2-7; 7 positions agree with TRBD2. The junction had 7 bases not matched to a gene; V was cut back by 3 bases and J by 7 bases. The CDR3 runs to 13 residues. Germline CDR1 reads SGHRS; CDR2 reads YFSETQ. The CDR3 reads CASSSMGAGEQYF. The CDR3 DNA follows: TGCGCCAGCAGCTCGATGGGAGCGGGGGAGCAGTACTTC.

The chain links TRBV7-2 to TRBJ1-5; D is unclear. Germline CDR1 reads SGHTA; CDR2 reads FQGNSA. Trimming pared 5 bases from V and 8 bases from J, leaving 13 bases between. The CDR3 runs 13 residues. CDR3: CASSEVSREPQHF. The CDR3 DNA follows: TGTGCCAGCAGCGAGGTGTCAAGGGAGCCCCAGCATTTT.

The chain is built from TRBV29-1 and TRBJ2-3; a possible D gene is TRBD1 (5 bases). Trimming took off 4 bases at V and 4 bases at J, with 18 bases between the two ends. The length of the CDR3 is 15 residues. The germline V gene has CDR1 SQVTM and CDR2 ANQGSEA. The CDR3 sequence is CSVVWQGSGADTQYF. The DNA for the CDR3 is TGCAGCGTTGTATGGCAGGGAAGTGGAGCAGATACGCAGTATTTT.

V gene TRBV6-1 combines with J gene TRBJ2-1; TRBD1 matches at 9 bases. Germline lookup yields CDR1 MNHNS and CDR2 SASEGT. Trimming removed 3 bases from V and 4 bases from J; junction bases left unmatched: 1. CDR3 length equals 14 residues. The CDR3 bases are TGTGCCAGCAGTGAGACAGGGGGGTACAATGAGCAGTTCTTC. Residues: CASSETGGYNEQFF.